Following are 19 T cell receptor beta chains from one sample sequenced in a study of shared clonotypes between healthy human individuals. The assay was immunoSEQ multiplex PCR, and TCRdb's table has in-frame clones only and misses some. The repertoire holds a few million clones, with 93% as singletons. The sequencing sample was made of naive CD4+ T cells from PBMCs. Subset indicated: CD45RA+ positively selected. These receptors all come from a man between 18 and 29 years old in good health. Some clones in this sample may be carry-over from other donors' samples.

The rearrangement links TRBV27 to TRBJ1-2; the D is unclear. CDR3 length equals 14 residues. The V and J ends lost 8 bases and 4 bases respectively, with 17 bases between them. Germline V gives CDR1 MNHEY, CDR2 SMNVEV (reference sequence). The CDR3 region is CASRSLGATYGYTF. The CDR3 nucleotides are TGTGCCAGCCGTTCCCTCGGCGCAACCTATGGCTACACCTTC.

The genes are TRBV30 and TRBJ2-7; maybe TRBD1 (6 bases). The CDR3 sequence is 16 residues long. Germline values: CDR1 GTSNPN, CDR2 SVGIG (reference sequence). With 0 bases removed from V and 5 bases from J, the gap between germline ends came to 20 bases. The CDR3 nucleotides are TGTGCCTGGAGTGTACAGGGAAGAGGGAGTATAGACGAGCAGTACTTC. This sequence encodes CAWSVQGRGSIDEQYF.

This clone was seen only once. Additional DNA sequences in this sample encode the identical CDR3. The rearrangement links TRBV28 to TRBJ2-7; TRBD2 matches at 7 bases. This CDR3 has 14 amino acids. Germline values: CDR1 MDHEN, CDR2 SYDVKM. Trimming cost V 6 bases and J 2 bases; bases outside gene matches: 7. Written as DNA, the CDR3 is TGTGCCAGCAGAGCTAGCGGAGGCCCCTACGAGCAGTACTTC. The encoded protein is CASRASGGPYEQYF. Looking up the rest from reference TRBV28 and TRBJ2-7 gives the full variable domain: DVKVTQSSRYLVKRTGEKVFLECVQDMDHENMFWYRQDPGLGLRLIYFSYDVKMKEKGDIPEGYSVSREKKERFSLILESASTNQTSMYLCASRASGGPYEQYFGPGTRLTVT.

The J gene is TRBJ1-4, the V gene TRBV6-1; 9 bases match TRBD1. The CDR3 has 15 residues. Germline assignment: CDR1 MNHNS and CDR2 SASEGT. V shed 2 bases and J 5 bases; nucleotides not matched to a gene: 3. CDR3 sequence: CASSEMGTGNEKLFF. The CDR3, as DNA: TGTGCCAGCAGTGAAATGGGGACAGGGAATGAAAAACTGTTTTTT.

The V gene is TRBV5-4, the J gene TRBJ2-7, with 7 bases identical to TRBD1. The V and J ends lost 2 bases and 2 bases, in that order; junction bases with no gene match: 7. The CDR3 runs 15 residues. Per the germline V gene, CDR1 is SGHNT and CDR2 is YYREEE (reference sequence). Written as DNA, the CDR3 is TGTGCCAGCAGCTTTCGGACAGGCATGGCCTACGAGCAGTACTTC. Encoded protein: CASSFRTGMAYEQYF.

This chain connects TRBV6-5 to TRBJ2-7, with 11 bases identical to TRBD2. With V trimmed by 6 bases and J by 2 bases, 6 bases remained unmatched. The CDR3 is 15 amino acids. Per germline, CDR1 MNHEY and CDR2 SVGAGI. The CDR3 loop reads CASRPGLAGTYEQYF. The CDR3 DNA is TGTGCCAGCAGGCCAGGACTAGCGGGCACCTACGAGCAGTACTTC.

This clone was counted a single time. V is TRBV28 and J is TRBJ1-1; 8 nucleotides line up with TRBD1. The CDR3 has 13 residues. The J segment lost 4 bases and the V segment lost 5 bases, leaving 3 bases of the junction unmatched. The germline V gene encodes CDR1 MDHEN and CDR2 SYDVKM. The CDR3 nucleotides read TGTGCCAGCAGTCGGGACAGGTCCACTGAAGCTTTCTTT. Protein: CASSRDRSTEAFF.

J is TRBJ2-1 and V is TRBV7-2; TRBD1 is a possible D gene (7 bases). The germline gives CDR1 SGHTA, CDR2 FQGNSA. V lost 4 bases and J lost 4, with 17 bases in between. CDR3 length: 16 amino acids. As DNA, the CDR3 is TGTGCCAGCAGCTCAGGGGGGTCTAGCGCTTACAATGAGCAGTTCTTC. Translating it yields CASSSGGSSAYNEQFF.

This chain uses TRBV5-4 with TRBJ2-2; D might be TRBD2 (6 bases). The CDR3 runs 16 residues. The V gene's germline CDR1 is SGHNT and CDR2 YYREEE (reference sequence). V lost 4 bases and J 5 bases, leaving 18 bases between the germline ends. The CDR3 loop reads CASSRLSGSLTGELFF. The CDR3 nucleotides are TGTGCCAGCAGCCGTTTAAGCGGGTCCCTAACCGGGGAGCTGTTTTTT.

The chain employs TRBV9 and TRBJ2-7, with D unresolved. The CDR3 loop spans 16 amino acids. Germline-derived CDR1 and CDR2 are SGDLS and YYNGEE. V was cut by 3 bases and J by 5 bases, with 21 bases left in between. CDR3 in amino acids: CASSAGSDPSSNEQYF. CDR3 nucleotide sequence: TGTGCCAGCAGCGCTGGCTCGGACCCCTCTTCAAACGAGCAGTACTTC.

V is TRBV28 and J is TRBJ2-2, with 10 bases fitting TRBD2. Germline lookup yields CDR1 MDHEN and CDR2 SYDVKM. The CDR3 has 16 residues. V lost 4 bases and J lost 5; bases outside the gene matches: 7. The CDR3 sequence is CASSSAGGLGTGELFF. DNA for the CDR3: TGTGCCAGCAGTTCAGCGGGAGGGCTTGGGACCGGGGAGCTGTTTTTT.

CDR3 residues: CASRLLPGQGNEKLFF. CDR3 nucleotide sequence: TGTGCCAGCCGGTTGTTACCGGGACAGGGGAACGAAAAACTGTTTTTT. The chain employs TRBV27 and TRBJ1-4; 10 bases align to TRBD1. Germline trimming cut 8 bases from V and 8 bases from J; bases unmatched to any gene: 14. The CDR3 length is 16 residues. Germline lookup yields CDR1 MNHEY and CDR2 SMNVEV (reference sequence).

The chain recombines TRBV7-2 with TRBJ2-6; weak D call: TRBD1 (6 bases). CDR1 is SGHTA, CDR2 FQGNSA, per germline. V was shortened by 4 bases and J by 4 bases, with 14 bases between the two germline ends. CDR3 length: 16 residues. CDR3 in amino acids: CASSWTAQSGANVLTF. The CDR3 nucleotides are TGTGCCAGCAGCTGGACAGCCCAATCGGGGGCCAACGTCCTGACTTTC.

This clone was picked up one time. The rearrangement joins TRBV2 to TRBJ2-7; 9 bases are a match to TRBD2. V dropped 5 bases and J dropped 2; count of bases not matched to a gene: 7. Germline assignment: CDR1 SNHLY and CDR2 FYNNEI. The CDR3 length is 15 residues. For the CDR3, the DNA is TGTGCCAGCAGTAAGGCGGGGGGGTCGGCCTACGAGCAGTACTTC. It codes for CASSKAGGSAYEQYF.

The CDR3 reads CASSPGQGYYTF. The CDR3 DNA reads as TGTGCCAGCAGCCCGGGACAGGGGTACTACACCTTC. This chain joins TRBV7-2 and TRBJ1-2; 10 positions match TRBD1. Germline V gene sequence: CDR1 SGHTA, CDR2 FQGNSA. Trimming cost V 5 bases and J 10 bases; bases outside gene matches: 4. The CDR3 runs to 12 residues.

The V and J genes are TRBV5-1 and TRBJ2-2; D uncertain. Looked up from germline, CDR1 is SGHRS and CDR2 is YFSETQ. The ends were cut back, 7 bases at V and 3 bases at J, with 22 bases in the middle. This CDR3 is built from 17 residues. The CDR3 region has the DNA TGCGCCAGCCACCCGTCCCGGTACCAGGCGTACACCGGGGAGCTGTTTTTT. Protein product: CASHPSRYQAYTGELFF.

V gene TRBV18 combines with J gene TRBJ1-1, with a tentative D call TRBD1 (6 bases). The germline V gene has CDR1 KGHSH and CDR2 LQKENI. V was shortened by 3 bases and J by 0 bases, with 11 bases between the two germline ends. The CDR3 totals 15 residues. CDR3 sequence: CASSPSGGMNTEAFF. In DNA, the CDR3 is TGTGCCAGCTCACCCTCCGGGGGCATGAACACTGAAGCTTTCTTT.

The chain employs TRBV4-1 and TRBJ1-5; D possibly corresponds to TRBD1 (5 bases). The CDR3 spans 17 residues. Germline CDR1 reads MGHRA; CDR2 reads YSYEKL. V lost 2 bases to trimming and J lost 5 bases, with 19 bases between them. The CDR3 DNA reads as TGCGCCAGCAGCCAAAAGGGCACGGGGCAGCGGGATCAGCCCCAGCATTTT. Translated, it gives CASSQKGTGQRDQPQHF.

The rearrangement uses TRBV28 and TRBJ2-6; possible D gene TRBD1, 6 bases. Trimming stripped 7 bases from V and 1 base from J, with 8 bases between. Germline CDR1 is MDHEN and CDR2 is SYDVKM. The CDR3 sequence is 14 residues long. CDR3 nucleotide sequence: TGTGCCAGCAATCAGGGGTCTGGGGCCAACGTCCTGACTTTC. It yields the protein CASNQGSGANVLTF.